This T cell receptor beta chain was found in a study of beta chain features in type 1 diabetes. Points from the study as a whole: Shorter TCRB CDR3s, moderately but significantly so, were found in Type 1 diabetes patients in all four CD4+ subsets.

The CDR3 is made up of 15 amino acids. The V segment lost 5 bases and the J segment 5 bases; nucleotides outside the gene matches: 8. CDR1 is SGHAT, CDR2 FQNNGV, per germline. This clone showed up just a few times. No antigen is known for it. Reverse transcribing all isolated RNA meant expressed TCRB transcripts were sequenced. Method: immunoSEQ multiplex PCR; TCRdb's copy keeps in-frame clones and lacks some. Found here are some 360,000 clones, roughly a tenth of them singletons; the top ten hold about 0.6%. The TCR originated in a man aged 30 to 45 with type 1 diabetes. The rearrangement joins TRBV11-2 to TRBJ1-4; 7 bases agree with TRBD1. Sequences were obtained from central memory CD4+ T cells from blood. The CDR3 DNA is TGTGCCAGCAGCAAACGCCGGGACAGAAATGAAAAACTGTTTTTT. Its protein product is CASSKRRDRNEKLFF.